The entry below gives a single T cell receptor beta chain sequence along with its context. Its antigen remains unidentified. The sample belongs to a study of STAT3 mutations in large granular lymphocyte leukemia. Study-level results: In T-cell large granular lymphocyte leukemia, about half of patients showed multiple immunodominant subclonotypes. All newly emerging clones after therapy were STAT3 wild type.

V dropped 4 bases and J dropped 4 bases, with 5 bases sitting between them. The CDR3 is 12 amino acids. Germline V gives CDR1 MDHEN, CDR2 SYDVKM. Profiled with immunoSEQ multiplex PCR; TCRdb holds only in-frame clones, not every one. The sample comprises more than 4,500 clones, around four fifths of which are singletons, and around 84% rests with the top ten. The TCR was taken from a man in his forties or fifties with T-cell large granular lymphocyte leukemia. Some clones in this sample may be carry-over from other donors' samples. This sequence joins TRBV28 and TRBJ2-1; the D is unclear. The sample consisted of peripheral blood mononuclear cells. CDR3 DNA: TGTGCCAGCAGTTCAGTATACAATGAGCAGTTCTTC. Residues: CASSSVYNEQFF.